This T cell receptor beta chain was retrieved from a study of T cell responses to AZD1222 COVID-19 vaccine. Sequencing used immunoSEQ multiplex PCR; TCRdb keeps in-frame clones, though not all of them. The sample holds tens of thousands of clones, roughly 88% seen once. V dropped 10 bases and J dropped 1 base, with 8 bases sitting between them. CDR1 LNHDA and CDR2 SQIVND come from the germline V gene (reference sequence). CDR3 size: 12 residues. The V and J genes are TRBV19 and TRBJ1-5; D uncertain. This specimen consisted of peripheral blood, obtained on day 0 of AZD1222 vaccination. This sequence was found in an adult in good health. Here the CDR3 DNA reads TGTGCCACCTCATTGAGCAATCAGCCCCAGCATTTT. This translates into CATSLSNQPQHF. Full variable domain (rest looked up from reference TRBV19 and TRBJ1-5): DGGITQSPKYLFRKEGQNVTLSCEQNLNHDAMYWYRQDPGQGLRLIYYSQIVNDFQKGDIAEGYSVSREKKESFPLTVTSAQKNPTAFYLCATSLSNQPQHFGDGTRLSIL.